This T cell receptor (beta chain) derives from a study of blood T cell repertoires in COVID-19. About the research overall: Specimens from acute and convalescent COVID-19 originated in the United States, Italy and Spain. The cDNA or gDNA used as material had been derived from T cells, B-cell-depleted T cells, or PBMCs.

With 0 bases removed from V and 8 bases from J, the gap between germline ends came to 10 bases. The CDR3 extends over 13 amino acids. CDR1 is LGHDT and CDR2 is YNNKEL in the germline V gene (reference sequence). Authors' data handling: From reference gene primer amplification, estimates of nucleated cell counts were derived. TCRdb's copy holds only in-frame clones and misses some; the assay was immunoSEQ multiplex PCR. From that table come the V and J calls and clone size; the DNA was used to work out D and trimming. The sample includes approximately 52,000 clones, about nine tenths of them seen just once.

The receptor was derived from a man aged 70-80 years with acute or convalescent COVID-19. Sequenced input: peripheral blood. The chain is built from TRBV3-1 (or the pseudogene TRBV3-2) and TRBJ1-2, with D perhaps matching TRBD1 (5 bases). As DNA, the CDR3 is TGTGCCAGCAGCCAAGATGGGGCGCGGGGCTACACCTTC. Its protein is CASSQDGARGYTF.